The rows below give T cell receptor beta chains drawn from one sample of a study of Graves' ophthalmopathy and Graves' hyperthyroidism. MiXCR was run by TCRdb on the multiplex PCR reads, yielding one entry per CDR3 protein. The table has roughly 410,000 distinct CDR3 sequences, just over 15% seen once. The sample was peripheral blood. These receptors all come from a woman younger than 35 with stable Graves' hyperthyroidism. Both conserved end residues are part of each CDR3. A D gene is named only where the DNA matches it firmly. The listing skips clone size in some rows; elsewhere it reads once, few, many or a size class.

>TRBV12-3/TRBV12-4|TRBJ1-2|-|many
CASRRGANYGYTF
TGTGCCAGCAGGCGGGGAGCTAACTATGGCTACACCTTC
>TRBV12-3/TRBV12-4|TRBJ1-1|-|many
CASSFHLGGKLNTEAFF
TGTGCCAGCAGTTTCCACCTCGGTGGAAAATTGAACACTGAAGCTTTCTTT
>TRBV11-2|TRBJ1-1|-|many
CASSLGAQGQLNTEAFF
TGTGCCAGCAGCTTAGGAGCCCAAGGGCAGTTGAACACTGAAGCTTTCTTT
>TRBV7-7|TRBJ2-2|-|many
CASRLGHHTGELFF
TGTGCTAGCAGGCTGGGACACCACACCGGGGAGCTGTTTTTT
>TRBV5-1|TRBJ2-7|-|many
CASSLGVQDPGEQYF
TGCGCCAGCAGCTTGGGTGTACAAGACCCGGGCGAGCAGTACTTC
>TRBV12-3/TRBV12-4|TRBJ1-2|-|many
CASRSGGGYTF
TGTGCCAGCCGATCGGGGGGGGGCTACACCTTC
>TRBV9|TRBJ2-7|TRBD1|many
CASSSGGQGYEQYF
TGTGCCAGCAGCTCGGGGGGACAGGGCTACGAGCAGTACTTC
>TRBV19|TRBJ1-2|TRBD1|few
CASRTDRGDGYTF
TGTGCCAGTAGAACGGACAGGGGAGACGGCTACACCTTC
>TRBV6-2/TRBV6-3|TRBJ1-5|TRBD1|-
CASSWTGRNQPQHF
TGTGCCAGCAGTTGGACAGGACGAAATCAGCCCCAGCATTTT
>TRBV12-3/TRBV12-4|TRBJ1-1|-|many
CASSLDGGNTEAFF
TGTGCCAGCAGTTTAGATGGGGGGAACACTGAAGCTTTCTTT
>TRBV6-2/TRBV6-3|TRBJ1-1|TRBD1|few
CASSRAGRQGVLRTEAFF
TGTGCCAGCAGTCGGGCTGGTAGGCAGGGGGTTTTGAGGACTGAAGCTTTCTTT
>TRBV12-3/TRBV12-4|TRBJ2-5|-|many
CASRPQAQETQYF
TGTGCCAGCAGACCCCAGGCCCAAGAGACCCAGTACTTC
>TRBV18|TRBJ1-1|TRBD1|many
CASSPLGQGTTEAFF
TGTGCCAGCTCACCATTGGGACAGGGTACCACTGAAGCTTTCTTT
>TRBV6-1|TRBJ2-7|TRBD1|-
CASSEGRDRLSYEQYF
TGTGCCAGCAGTGAAGGCCGGGACAGGCTCTCCTACGAGCAGTACTTC
>TRBV6-2/TRBV6-3|TRBJ2-7|TRBD1|many
CASSYTRDRGEDEQYF
TGTGCCAGCAGTTACACACGGGACAGGGGTGAGGACGAGCAGTACTTC